The 31 T cell receptor beta chains in this list originate from one sample, sequenced in a study of blood T cell repertoires in COVID-19. Libraries were prepared by immunoSEQ multiplex PCR; TCRdb keeps only in-frame clonotypes and omits some of them. The profile shows about 65,000 clones, over 80% of them singletons. The sequenced material came from peripheral blood. The receptors were sampled from a human donor in a cohort sampled during active COVID-19.

In DNA form, the CDR3 reads TGTGCCAGCAGCTCGGGGGTTCAAGAGACCCAGTACTTC. Translated, it gives CASSSGVQETQYF. J is TRBJ2-5 and V is TRBV11-3; a weak D match, TRBD2 (6 bases). V dropped 4 bases and J dropped 2 bases, with 8 bases sitting between them. Germline V gene sequence: CDR1 SGHNT, CDR2 YENEEA. This CDR3 has 13 residues.

The chain's CDR3 is CASSGTGSTYEQYF. The CDR3 nucleotides are TGTGCCAGCAGCGGGACAGGGAGCACCTACGAGCAGTACTTC. This sequence joins TRBV7-9 and TRBJ2-7; TRBD1 agrees at 9 bases. This CDR3 has 14 residues. Germline CDR1 reads SEHNR; CDR2 reads FQNEAQ (reference sequence). J was trimmed by 2 bases and V by 5 bases; bases with no gene match: 4.

This chain joins TRBV7-9 and TRBJ1-3; 7 bases agree with TRBD1. This CDR3 contains 15 residues. Germline CDR1 and CDR2: SEHNR and FQNEAQ (reference sequence). The J segment lost 1 base and the V segment lost 5 bases, leaving 5 bases of the junction unmatched. The CDR3 DNA reads as TGTGCCAGCAGCCACGGACAGGAATCTGGAAACACCATATATTTT. Translating gives CASSHGQESGNTIYF.

This clone was observed once. This chain connects TRBV14 to TRBJ2-1; 13 bases are a match to TRBD2. CDR1 and CDR2 (germline): SGHDN, FVKESK. This CDR3 is 17 amino acids long. J gave up 15 bases and V 3 bases, and 17 bases lay outside the gene matches. The CDR3 nucleotides read TGTGCCAGCAGCCAGCGTGCTCCTACTAGCGGGGGGGTTCTGCTGTTCTTC. As protein: CASSQRAPTSGGVLLFF.

This clone was counted a single time. The chain recombines TRBV19 with TRBJ1-1, with D possibly being TRBD1 (5 bases). Germline V lookup: CDR1 LNHDA, CDR2 SQIVND (reference sequence). The CDR3 has 16 amino acids. Between the trimmed V and J ends, which lost 6 bases and 0 bases, there was a span of 17 bases. CDR3 bases: TGTGCCAGTAGATCCGGGGGACTTGGCTTGAACACTGAAGCTTTCTTT. Its translation is CASRSGGLGLNTEAFF. Full variable domain (outside the CDR3, taken from reference TRBV19 and TRBJ1-1): DGGITQSPKYLFRKEGQNVTLSCEQNLNHDAMYWYRQDPGQGLRLIYYSQIVNDFQKGDIAEGYSVSREKKESFPLTVTSAQKNPTAFYLCASRSGGLGLNTEAFFGQGTRLTVV.

V usage is TRBV28 and J usage is TRBJ2-3, with TRBD1 as a possible D gene (6 bases). Germline CDR1 MDHEN, CDR2 SYDVKM. With 10 bases removed from V and 5 bases from J, the gap between germline ends came to 22 bases. The CDR3 covers 15 residues. The CDR3 sequence is CATKNKARGRDTQYF. The DNA for the CDR3 is TGTGCCACAAAGAACAAAGCTAGGGGGAGAGATACGCAGTATTTT.

This chain uses TRBV5-4 with TRBJ1-2; 10 bases are shared with TRBD1. With V trimmed by 4 bases and J by 8 bases, 5 bases remained unmatched. Germline CDR1 SGHNT, CDR2 YYREEE (reference sequence). The CDR3 spans 13 residues. CDR3 region: CASSPDRGGGYTF. As DNA, the CDR3 is TGTGCCAGCAGCCCGGACAGGGGGGGCGGCTACACCTTC.

This clone was seen just once. The rearrangement links TRBV6-2 or TRBV6-3 to TRBJ1-1; no definite D call. This CDR3 spans 14 amino acids. Looked up from germline, CDR1 is MNHEY and CDR2 is SVGEGT. V dropped 2 bases and J dropped 4 bases, with 11 bases sitting between them. DNA of the CDR3: TGTGCCAGCAGTTACAATTTCGCCGGCACTGAAGCTTTCTTT. The encoded protein is CASSYNFAGTEAFF.

The rearrangement joins TRBV28 to TRBJ1-4; the D is unclear. This CDR3 is 14 amino acids long. Per germline, CDR1 MDHEN and CDR2 SYDVKM. Trimming shortened V by 6 bases and J by 5 bases, and 13 bases separated the two germline ends. The CDR3 sequence: CASRTPGGNEKLFF. The DNA for the CDR3 is TGTGCCAGCAGGACCCCGGGAGGGAATGAAAAACTGTTTTTT.

The rearrangement links TRBV19 to TRBJ1-2; 8 bases match TRBD1. Germline CDR1 is LNHDA and CDR2 is SQIVND (reference sequence). This CDR3 region has 14 residues. Trimming cost V 7 bases and J 2 bases; bases outside gene matches: 6. The CDR3 nucleotides read TGTGCCAGTAAGATAGGACAGGGAAACTATGGCTACACCTTC. Translating it yields CASKIGQGNYGYTF.

This clone occurred a few times. The chain has TRBV20-1 and TRBJ1-6, with D maybe TRBD1 (5 bases). The CDR3 extends over 14 amino acids. Germline CDR1 reads DFQATT; CDR2 reads SNEGSKA (reference sequence). Between the trimmed V and J ends, which lost 3 bases and 10 bases, there was a span of 16 bases. In DNA, the CDR3 is TGCAGTGCTAGTGCAGACCCAGGGAGGTCACCCCTCCACTTT. Translating it yields CSASADPGRSPLHF.

The chain uses TRBV7-3 and TRBJ2-7; D remains unclear. CDR3 length: 14 amino acids. Germline CDR1 SGHTA, CDR2 FQGTGA. Trimming took off 5 bases at V and 5 bases at J, with 16 bases between the two ends. The CDR3 region has the DNA TGTGCCAGCAGCGCCGGTCCCGCGTCCAACGAGCAGTACTTC. This translates into CASSAGPASNEQYF. Using reference TRBV7-3 and TRBJ2-7 for the parts outside the CDR3, the full variable domain is GAGVSQTPSNKVTEKGKYVELRCDPISGHTALYWYRQSLGQGPEFLIYFQGTGAADDSGLPNDRFFAVRPEGSVSTLKIQRTERGDSAVYLCASSAGPASNEQYFGPGTRLTVT.

The chain couples TRBV5-8 to TRBJ1-1; no reliable D call. V shed 4 bases and J shed 8 bases, with 15 bases lying between them. The germline V gene encodes CDR1 SGHTS and CDR2 YDEGEE. This CDR3 is 13 amino acids long. Here the CDR3 reads CASSKNHRSEAFF. CDR3 in DNA: TGTGCCAGCAGCAAAAACCATCGGTCGGAAGCTTTCTTT.

The chain is built from TRBV6-6 and TRBJ1-1, with 11 bases matching TRBD1. The J segment lost 5 bases and the V segment lost 5 bases, leaving 4 bases of the junction unmatched. Germline CDR1 reads MNHNY; CDR2 reads SVGAGI (reference sequence). CDR3 length equals 14 residues. The CDR3 protein is CASSTDRGPTEAFF. DNA of the CDR3: TGTGCCAGCAGTACGGACAGGGGGCCTACTGAAGCTTTCTTT.

The genes are TRBV5-1 and TRBJ1-4; 7 bases line up with TRBD1. The germline V gene has CDR1 SGHRS and CDR2 YFSETQ. The CDR3 extends over 14 amino acids. With 6 bases clipped from V and 4 bases from J, the junction kept 6 bases outside the gene matches. CDR3 protein: CASTPGQRNEKLFF. CDR3 coding DNA: TGCGCCAGCACACCGGGACAGCGTAATGAAAAACTGTTTTTT.

This clone was observed once. This chain connects TRBV15 to TRBJ1-6; D remains unclear. V shed 1 base and J shed 4 bases, with 11 bases lying between them. The CDR3 is made up of 16 amino acids. Germline V gene lookup returns CDR1 LNHNV and CDR2 YYDKDF (reference sequence). The CDR3 region is CATSRVAGYYNSPLHF. CDR3 coding DNA: TGTGCCACCAGCAGAGTCGCAGGTTATTATAATTCACCCCTCCACTTT.

This clone was seen only a few times. V gene TRBV7-9 combines with J gene TRBJ1-2; no clear D. Between the trimmed V and J ends, which lost 2 bases and 8 bases, there was a span of 15 bases. The CDR3 has 14 amino acids. Germline V gene lookup returns CDR1 SEHNR and CDR2 FQNEAQ (reference sequence). CDR3 sequence reads: CASSLHGRTMGYTF. The CDR3 region has the DNA TGTGCCAGCAGCTTACATGGACGGACTATGGGCTACACCTTC.

As regards this clone: Additional DNA sequences in this sample encode the identical CDR3. The V call is TRBV19, the J call TRBJ2-7, with D possibly TRBD2 on 6 matching bases. Germline V CDR1 and CDR2: LNHDA, SQIVND (reference sequence). This CDR3 is 13 amino acids long. V lost 11 bases and J 2 bases, leaving 16 bases between the germline ends. The CDR3 DNA is TGTGCCCGACGGGGGAGAACCACCTACGAGCAGTACTTC. This sequence encodes CARRGRTTYEQYF.

The V and J genes are TRBV7-9 and TRBJ2-7; D is perhaps TRBD1 (6 bases). The V gene's germline CDR1 is SEHNR and CDR2 FQNEAQ (reference sequence). This CDR3 is built from 14 residues. V lost 5 bases, J lost 7 bases, and 18 bases lay in between. The chain's CDR3 is CASSKGQLLREQYF. The CDR3 DNA reads TGTGCCAGCAGCAAGGGACAATTACTACGGGAGCAGTACTTC.

In this sample, this clone turned up a few times. V gene TRBV1 combines with J gene TRBJ2-2; the D call in the table, TRBD1, was not verified against the DNA. TRBV1 constitutes a pseudogene. CDR3 size: 16 residues. Here the CDR3 DNA reads TGCACCAGCAGCCAAGTGAAACACCTGAACACCGGGGAGCTGTTTTTT. Amino acids: CTSSQVKHLNTGELFF.

The chain joins TRBV30 to TRBJ1-1; unclear D gene. The CDR3 is made up of 13 amino acids. V lost 1 base and J 10 bases, leaving 16 bases between the germline ends. CDR1 is GTSNPN, CDR2 SVGIG, per germline (reference sequence). CDR3 in DNA: TGTGCCTGGAGTGGGACGGACTCAAACGGAGCTTTCTTT. Translation: CAWSGTDSNGAFF.

This chain links TRBV6-6 with TRBJ1-1; 9 bases are a match to TRBD1. The germline CDR1 and CDR2 sequences are MNHNY and SVGAGI (reference sequence). Trimming at V came to 5 bases and at J to 4 bases, leaving 5 bases not matched to a gene. The CDR3 is 14 amino acids. CDR3 DNA: TGTGCCAGCAGTCGACAGGGGGAAGGCACTGAAGCTTTCTTT. As protein: CASSRQGEGTEAFF.

The chain recombines TRBV27 with TRBJ2-1; D call uncertain. V was clipped by 6 bases and J by 4 bases, with 4 bases between them. The CDR3 runs to 11 residues. Per the germline V gene, CDR1 is MNHEY and CDR2 is SMNVEV (reference sequence). CDR3 coding DNA: TGTGCCAGCAGCTATTACAATGAGCAGTTCTTC. Protein sequence: CASSYYNEQFF.

This rearrangement joins TRBV5-6 to TRBJ2-3; the D gene is possibly TRBD1 (6 bases). Germline V gene lookup returns CDR1 SGHDT and CDR2 YYEEEE. Deletions cut 0 bases from V and 1 base from J, with 12 bases between. The CDR3 has 16 residues. DNA of the CDR3: TGTGCCAGCAGCTTGGTGCCAGGGGCTGGCACAGATACGCAGTATTTT. Amino acids: CASSLVPGAGTDTQYF.

The chain combines TRBV9 with TRBJ2-1; 7 bases map to TRBD2. The V and J ends lost 1 base and 3 bases, in that order; junction bases with no gene match: 4. The CDR3 has 15 residues. CDR1 is SGDLS, CDR2 YYNGEE, per germline. The CDR3 DNA reads TGTGCCAGCAGCGTAAGACTAGCCGACTACAATGAGCAGTTCTTC. Translation: CASSVRLADYNEQFF.

The sample holds a few counts of this clone. The J gene is TRBJ1-1, the V gene TRBV2, with TRBD1 matching over 7 bases. The germline V gene has CDR1 SNHLY and CDR2 FYNNEI. After removal of 10 bases from V and 1 base from J, the junction contained 6 bases not matched to a gene. The CDR3 is 13 amino acids. The chain's CDR3 is CATTGVGNTEAFF. As DNA, the CDR3 is TGTGCCACCACAGGGGTTGGGAACACTGAAGCTTTCTTT. The full variable domain, rest sourced from reference TRBV2 and TRBJ1-1, is EPEVTQTPSHQVTQMGQEVILRCVPISNHLYFYWYRQILGQKVEFLVSFYNNEISEKSEIFDDQFSVERPDGSNFTLKIRSTKLEDSAMYFCATTGVGNTEAFFGQGTRLTVV.

This clone showed up just once. The V and J genes are TRBV5-1 and TRBJ1-5, with unresolved D. V was pared by 2 bases and J by 0 bases, with 9 bases between. Germline V CDR1 and CDR2: SGHRS, YFSETQ. The CDR3 runs 15 residues. The CDR3 loop reads CASSFFPGSNQPQHF. The CDR3 nucleotides are TGCGCCAGCAGCTTTTTCCCAGGTAGCAATCAGCCCCAGCATTTT.

V gene TRBV6-1 combines with J gene TRBJ1-2; maybe TRBD1 (5 bases). This CDR3 has 15 amino acids. In germline, CDR1 is MNHNS, CDR2 SASEGT. The V and J ends lost 2 bases and 3 bases respectively, with 13 bases between them. The CDR3 region has the DNA TGTGCCAGCAGTGAACCCCGAAAGACAGACTATGGCTACACCTTC. Translation gives CASSEPRKTDYGYTF.

The chain employs TRBV7-6 and TRBJ1-4, with 7 nucleotides matching TRBD1. The V gene's germline CDR1 is SGHVS and CDR2 FNYEAQ. The CDR3 consists of 14 residues. Trimming at V came to 3 bases and at J to 7 bases, leaving 5 bases not matched to a gene. CDR3 loop: CASSLQGTAEKLFF. The CDR3 DNA is TGTGCCAGCAGCTTGCAGGGGACAGCTGAAAAACTGTTTTTT.

This clone was detected only a few times. This sequence joins TRBV15 and TRBJ2-7, with 7 bases identical to TRBD1. The CDR3 spans 15 residues. The V gene's germline CDR1 is LNHNV and CDR2 YYDKDF (reference sequence). The V gene end was trimmed by 1 base and the J gene end by 2 bases; junction bases not matched to a gene: 5. Here the CDR3 reads CATSRGSQGAYEQYF. CDR3 coding DNA: TGTGCCACCAGCAGAGGAAGCCAGGGGGCCTACGAGCAGTACTTC.

Here the CDR3 DNA reads TGTGCCAGCAGCCTAAGCGGGGCTTCCTACAATGAGCAGTTCTTC. Translated: CASSLSGASYNEQFF. This chain links TRBV7-6 with TRBJ2-1; 7 nucleotides agree with TRBD2. Unmatched junction bases numbered 5, after V lost 5 bases and J lost 1 base. This CDR3 is 15 amino acids long. The germline CDR1 and CDR2 sequences are SGHVS and FNYEAQ.